The rows below give T cell receptor beta chains drawn from one sample of a study of T cell responses to AZD1222 COVID-19 vaccine. Sequencing was performed with immunoSEQ multiplex PCR; in TCRdb, only in-frame clones are kept and a portion is missing. Of 130,000 to 150,000 clones in the sample, around four fifths were seen once. Sequenced material: peripheral blood, taken on day 0 of MenACWY control vaccination. Receptors were obtained from an adult in good health. Both conserved end residues are part of each CDR3.

v_call: TRBV10-3; j_call: TRBJ1-1; cdr3_aa: CAISESQGALMGEAFF
v_call: TRBV4-1; j_call: TRBJ2-3; cdr3_aa: CASSQEVSTSGDTQYF
v_call: TRBV7-8; j_call: TRBJ1-1; cdr3_aa: CASSFEQGGATEAFF
v_call: TRBV28; j_call: TRBJ1-4; cdr3_aa: CASSFTGGEKLFF
v_call: TRBV2; j_call: TRBJ1-6; cdr3_aa: CASSESGHGRSPLHF
v_call: TRBV10-3; j_call: TRBJ1-2; cdr3_aa: CAISESMRGASGYTF
v_call: TRBV6-5; j_call: TRBJ2-3; cdr3_aa: CASGSGGMDTQYF
v_call: TRBV3-1/TRBV3-2; j_call: TRBJ2-5; cdr3_aa: CASSLRGQETQYF
v_call: TRBV5-5; j_call: TRBJ1-4; cdr3_aa: CASSRTASNEKLFF
v_call: TRBV27; j_call: TRBJ1-4; cdr3_aa: CASKYRGVNQLTNEKLFF
v_call: TRBV28; j_call: TRBJ1-5; cdr3_aa: CASTRTGEGNQPQHF
v_call: TRBV15; j_call: TRBJ1-2; cdr3_aa: CATSRENREDYGYTF
v_call: TRBV6-5; j_call: TRBJ1-2; cdr3_aa: CASSYATGPYGYTF